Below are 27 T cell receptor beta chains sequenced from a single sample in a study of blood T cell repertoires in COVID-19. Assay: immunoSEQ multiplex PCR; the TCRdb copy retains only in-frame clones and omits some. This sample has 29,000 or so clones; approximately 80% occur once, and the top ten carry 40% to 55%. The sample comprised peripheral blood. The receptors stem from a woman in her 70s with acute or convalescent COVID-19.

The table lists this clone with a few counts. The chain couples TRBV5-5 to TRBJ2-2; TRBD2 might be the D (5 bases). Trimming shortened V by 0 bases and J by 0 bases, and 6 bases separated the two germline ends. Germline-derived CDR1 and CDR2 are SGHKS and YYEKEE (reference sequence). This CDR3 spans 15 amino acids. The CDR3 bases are TGTGCCAGCAGCTTGGCCGGGACGAACACCGGGGAGCTGTTTTTT. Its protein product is CASSLAGTNTGELFF.

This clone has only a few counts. The CDR3, as DNA: TGCACCAGCAGCCAAGATGCCCCCGTGGACAGTCGGCCTTTAAATGGTAACATGAACACTGAAGCTTTCTTT. Its translation: CTSSQDAPVDSRPLNGNMNTEAFF. The chain combines TRBV1 with TRBJ1-1; the D call of TRBD1 is as the table states it, not checked on the DNA. TRBV1 is a pseudogene locus. This CDR3 region has 24 residues.

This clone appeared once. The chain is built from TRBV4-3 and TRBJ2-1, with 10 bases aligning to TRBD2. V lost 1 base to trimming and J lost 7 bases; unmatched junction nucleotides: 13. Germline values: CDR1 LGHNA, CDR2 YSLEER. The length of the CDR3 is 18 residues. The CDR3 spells CASSQGLAGVIVLNEQFF. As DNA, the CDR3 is TGCGCCAGCAGCCAAGGGCTAGCGGGGGTCATAGTACTGAATGAGCAGTTCTTC.

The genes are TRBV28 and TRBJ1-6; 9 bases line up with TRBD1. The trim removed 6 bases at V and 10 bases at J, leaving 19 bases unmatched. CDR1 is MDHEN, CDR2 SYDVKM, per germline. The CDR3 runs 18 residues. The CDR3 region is CASRTTGGASDEGSPLHF. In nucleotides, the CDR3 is TGTGCCAGCAGAACCACAGGGGGCGCTTCTGATGAGGGATCACCCCTCCACTTT.

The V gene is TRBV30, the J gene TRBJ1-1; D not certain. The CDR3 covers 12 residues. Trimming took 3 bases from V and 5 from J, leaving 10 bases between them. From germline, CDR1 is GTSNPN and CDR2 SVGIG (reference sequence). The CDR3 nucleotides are TGTGCCTGGAGGGGAGACAAAACTGAAGCTTTCTTT. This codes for CAWRGDKTEAFF.

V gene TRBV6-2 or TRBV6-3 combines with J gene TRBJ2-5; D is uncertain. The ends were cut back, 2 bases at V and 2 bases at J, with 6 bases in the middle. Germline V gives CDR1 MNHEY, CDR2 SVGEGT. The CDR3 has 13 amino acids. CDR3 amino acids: CASSYLEQETQYF. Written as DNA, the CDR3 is TGTGCCAGCAGTTACCTCGAGCAAGAGACCCAGTACTTC.

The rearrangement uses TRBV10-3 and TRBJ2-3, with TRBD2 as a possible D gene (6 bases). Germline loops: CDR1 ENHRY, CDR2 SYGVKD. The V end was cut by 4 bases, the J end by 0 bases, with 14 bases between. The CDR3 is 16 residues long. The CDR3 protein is CAISVRDVTSTDTQYF. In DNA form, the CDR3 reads TGTGCCATCAGTGTGCGGGACGTTACTAGCACAGATACGCAGTATTTT.

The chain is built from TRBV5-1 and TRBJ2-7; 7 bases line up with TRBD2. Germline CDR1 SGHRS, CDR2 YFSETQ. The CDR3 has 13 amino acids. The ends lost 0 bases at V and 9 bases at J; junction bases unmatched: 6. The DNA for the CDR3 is TGCGCCAGCAGCTTGGACCGGGGGAGGGGGCAGTACTTC. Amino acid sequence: CASSLDRGRGQYF.

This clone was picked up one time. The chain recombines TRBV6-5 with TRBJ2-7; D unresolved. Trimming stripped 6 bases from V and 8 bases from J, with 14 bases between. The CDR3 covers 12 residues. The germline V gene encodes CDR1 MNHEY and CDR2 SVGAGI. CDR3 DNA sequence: TGTGCCAGCAGCCTAGTAGGTCAGCAGCAGTACTTC. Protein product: CASSLVGQQQYF.

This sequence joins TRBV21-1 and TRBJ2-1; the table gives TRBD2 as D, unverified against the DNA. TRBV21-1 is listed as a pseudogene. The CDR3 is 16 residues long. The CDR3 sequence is CASSKVAGRAYNEQFF. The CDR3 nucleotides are TGTGCCAGCAGCAAAGTGGCCGGGAGGGCCTACAATGAGCAGTTCTTC.

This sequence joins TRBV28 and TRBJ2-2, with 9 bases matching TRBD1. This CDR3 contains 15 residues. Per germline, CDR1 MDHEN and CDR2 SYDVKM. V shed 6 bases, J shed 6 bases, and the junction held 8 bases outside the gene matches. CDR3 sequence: CASRKDRTGAGELFF. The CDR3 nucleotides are TGTGCCAGCAGAAAAGACAGGACAGGGGCCGGGGAGCTGTTTTTT.

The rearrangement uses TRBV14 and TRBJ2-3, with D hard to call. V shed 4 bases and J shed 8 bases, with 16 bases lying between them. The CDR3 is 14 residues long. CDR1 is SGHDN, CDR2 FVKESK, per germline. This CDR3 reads CASSLSRNLGTQYF. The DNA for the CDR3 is TGTGCCAGCAGCCTATCGCGGAACCTGGGTACGCAGTATTTT.

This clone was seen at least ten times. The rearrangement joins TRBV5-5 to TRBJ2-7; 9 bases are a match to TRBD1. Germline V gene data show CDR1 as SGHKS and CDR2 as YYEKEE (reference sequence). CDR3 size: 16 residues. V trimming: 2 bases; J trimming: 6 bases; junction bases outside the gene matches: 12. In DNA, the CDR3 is TGTGCCAGCAGCTTAACACCGGGACAGGGAACCGGCGAGCAGTACTTC. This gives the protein CASSLTPGQGTGEQYF. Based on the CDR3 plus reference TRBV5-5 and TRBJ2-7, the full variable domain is DAGVTQSPTHLIKTRGQQVTLRCSPISGHKSVSWYQQVLGQGPQFIFQYYEKEERGRGNFPDRFSARQFPNYSSELNVNALLLGDSALYLCASSLTPGQGTGEQYFGPGTRLTVT.

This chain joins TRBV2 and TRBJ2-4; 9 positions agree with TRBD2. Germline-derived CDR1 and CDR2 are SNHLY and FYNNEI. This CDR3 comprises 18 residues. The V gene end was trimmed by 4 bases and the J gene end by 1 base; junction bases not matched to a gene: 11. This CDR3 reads CASSGPGRSGSAKNIQYF. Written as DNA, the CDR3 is TGTGCCAGCAGTGGACCCGGTCGTAGCGGGAGTGCCAAAAACATTCAGTACTTC.

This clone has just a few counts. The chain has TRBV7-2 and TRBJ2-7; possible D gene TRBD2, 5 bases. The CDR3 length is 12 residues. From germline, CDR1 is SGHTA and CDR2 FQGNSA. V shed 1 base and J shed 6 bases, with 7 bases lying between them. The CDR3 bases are TGTGCCAGCAGCTTAGAAGGGAGCGAGCAGTACTTC. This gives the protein CASSLEGSEQYF. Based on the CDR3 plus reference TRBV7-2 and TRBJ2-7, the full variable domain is GAGVSQSPSNKVTEKGKDVELRCDPISGHTALYWYRQSLGQGLEFLIYFQGNSAPDKSGLPSDRFSAERTGGSVSTLTIQRTQQEDSAVYLCASSLEGSEQYFGPGTRLTVT.

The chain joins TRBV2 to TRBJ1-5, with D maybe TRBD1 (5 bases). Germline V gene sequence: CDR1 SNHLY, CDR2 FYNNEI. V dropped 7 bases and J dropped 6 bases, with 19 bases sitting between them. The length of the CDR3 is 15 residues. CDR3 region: CASNDGGVRAQPQHF. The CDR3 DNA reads TGTGCCAGCAACGATGGGGGGGTCCGGGCTCAGCCCCAGCATTTT.

The CDR3 region is CAISAGQGEDTQYF. The CDR3 DNA sequence: TGTGCCATCAGCGCGGGACAGGGGGAAGATACGCAGTATTTT. This chain connects TRBV10-3 to TRBJ2-3, with 11 bases identical to TRBD1. The ends lost 6 bases at V and 5 bases at J; junction bases unmatched: 4. CDR3 length equals 14 residues. Germline values: CDR1 ENHRY, CDR2 SYGVKD.

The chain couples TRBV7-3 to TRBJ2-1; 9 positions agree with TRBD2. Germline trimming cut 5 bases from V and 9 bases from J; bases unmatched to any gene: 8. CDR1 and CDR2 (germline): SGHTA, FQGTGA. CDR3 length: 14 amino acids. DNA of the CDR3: TGTGCCAGCAGCCCGGAGCGGGGGGACGGTGAGCAGTTCTTC. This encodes CASSPERGDGEQFF. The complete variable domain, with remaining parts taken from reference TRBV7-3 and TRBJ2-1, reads GAGVSQTPSNKVTEKGKYVELRCDPISGHTALYWYRQSLGQGPEFLIYFQGTGAADDSGLPNDRFFAVRPEGSVSTLKIQRTERGDSAVYLCASSPERGDGEQFFGPGTRLTVL.

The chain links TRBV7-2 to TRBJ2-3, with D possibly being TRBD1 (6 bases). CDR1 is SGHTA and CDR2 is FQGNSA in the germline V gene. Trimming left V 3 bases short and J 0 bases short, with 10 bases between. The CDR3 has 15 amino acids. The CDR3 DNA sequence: TGTGCCAGCAGCTTGGGACATGCTAGCACAGATACGCAGTATTTT. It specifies CASSLGHASTDTQYF.

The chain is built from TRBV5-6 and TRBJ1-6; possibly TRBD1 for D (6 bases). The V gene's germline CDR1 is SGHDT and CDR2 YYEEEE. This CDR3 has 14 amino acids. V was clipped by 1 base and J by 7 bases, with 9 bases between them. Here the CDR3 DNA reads TGTGCCAGCAGCTTGAGGACAGAGAATTCACCCCTCCACTTT. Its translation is CASSLRTENSPLHF.

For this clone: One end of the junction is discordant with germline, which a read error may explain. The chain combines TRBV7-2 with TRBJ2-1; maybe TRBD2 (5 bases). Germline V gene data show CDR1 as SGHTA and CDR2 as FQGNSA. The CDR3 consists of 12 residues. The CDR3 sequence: CASSSYSDEQFF. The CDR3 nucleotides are TGTGCCAGTAGCTCATATAGCGATGAGCAGTTCTTC.

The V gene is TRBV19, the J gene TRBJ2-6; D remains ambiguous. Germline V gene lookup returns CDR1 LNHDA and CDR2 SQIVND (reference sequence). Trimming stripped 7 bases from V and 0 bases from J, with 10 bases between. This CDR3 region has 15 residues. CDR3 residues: CASTSRASGANVLTF. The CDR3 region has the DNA TGTGCCAGTACCTCCCGAGCCTCTGGGGCCAACGTCCTGACTTTC. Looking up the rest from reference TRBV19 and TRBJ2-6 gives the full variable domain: DGGITQSPKYLFRKEGQNVTLSCEQNLNHDAMYWYRQDPGQGLRLIYYSQIVNDFQKGDIAEGYSVSREKKESFPLTVTSAQKNPTAFYLCASTSRASGANVLTFGAGSRLTVL.

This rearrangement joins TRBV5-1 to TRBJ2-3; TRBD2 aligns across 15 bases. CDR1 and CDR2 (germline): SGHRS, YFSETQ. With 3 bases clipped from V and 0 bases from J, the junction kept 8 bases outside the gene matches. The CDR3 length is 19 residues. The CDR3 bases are TGCGCCAGCAGCTCGGGACTAGCGGGGGGTATTCCTAGCACAGATACGCAGTATTTT. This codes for CASSSGLAGGIPSTDTQYF.

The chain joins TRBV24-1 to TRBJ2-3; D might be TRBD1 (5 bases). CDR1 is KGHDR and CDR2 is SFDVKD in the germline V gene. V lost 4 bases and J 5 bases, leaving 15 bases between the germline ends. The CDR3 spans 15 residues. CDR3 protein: CATSDAGRVGDTQYF. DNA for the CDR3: TGTGCCACCAGTGACGCAGGGCGAGTTGGAGATACGCAGTATTTT.

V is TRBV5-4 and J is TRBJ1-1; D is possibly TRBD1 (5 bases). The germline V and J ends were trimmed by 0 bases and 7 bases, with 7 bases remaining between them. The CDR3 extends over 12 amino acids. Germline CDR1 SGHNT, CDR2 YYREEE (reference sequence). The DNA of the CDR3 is TGTGCCAGCAGCTTGGCAGGGAATGAAGCTTTCTTT. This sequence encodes CASSLAGNEAFF.

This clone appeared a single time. CDR3 loop: CATRGTDSGGELFF. DNA of the CDR3: TGTGCCACCAGGGGTACCGACAGTGGCGGGGAGCTGTTTTTT. The chain is built from TRBV19 and TRBJ2-2; weak D call: TRBD1 (6 bases). CDR1 is LNHDA and CDR2 is SQIVND in the germline V gene (reference sequence). This CDR3 has 14 amino acids. V lost 10 bases and J 7 bases, leaving 19 bases between the germline ends. Based on the CDR3 plus reference TRBV19 and TRBJ2-2, the full variable domain is DGGITQSPKYLFRKEGQNVTLSCEQNLNHDAMYWYRQDPGQGLRLIYYSQIVNDFQKGDIAEGYSVSREKKESFPLTVTSAQKNPTAFYLCATRGTDSGGELFFGEGSRLTVL.

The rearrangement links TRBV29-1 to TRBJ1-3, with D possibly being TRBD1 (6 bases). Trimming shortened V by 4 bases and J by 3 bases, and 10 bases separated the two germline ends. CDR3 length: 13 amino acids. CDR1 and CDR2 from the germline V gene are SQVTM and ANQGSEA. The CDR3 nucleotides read TGCAGCGTTGCAGGGGCGGATGGAAACACCATATATTTT. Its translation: CSVAGADGNTIYF.